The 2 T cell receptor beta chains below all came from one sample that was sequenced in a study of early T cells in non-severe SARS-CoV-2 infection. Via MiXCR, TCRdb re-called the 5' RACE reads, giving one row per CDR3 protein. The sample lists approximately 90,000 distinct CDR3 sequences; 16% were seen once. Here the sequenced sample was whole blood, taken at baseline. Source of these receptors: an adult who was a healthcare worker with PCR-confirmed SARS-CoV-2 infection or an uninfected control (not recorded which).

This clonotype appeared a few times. The CDR3 DNA reads as TGTGCCAGCAGTTACTCGGGCGGGAGAACCACAGATACGCAGTATTTT. As protein: CASSYSGGRTTDTQYF. The rearrangement links TRBV6-5 to TRBJ2-3; 7 bases map to TRBD2. With V trimmed by 0 bases and J by 2 bases, 5 bases remained unmatched. The CDR3 covers 16 residues. Germline V CDR1 and CDR2: MNHEY, SVGAGI.

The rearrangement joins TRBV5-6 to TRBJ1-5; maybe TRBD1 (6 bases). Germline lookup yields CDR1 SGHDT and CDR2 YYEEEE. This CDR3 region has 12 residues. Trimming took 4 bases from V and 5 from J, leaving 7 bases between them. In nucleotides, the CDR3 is TGTGCCAGCAGCAACAGGGATCAGCCCCAGCATTTT. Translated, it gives CASSNRDQPQHF.